The rows below give T cell receptor beta chains drawn from one sample of a study of spatial heterogeneity in lung cancer. TCRdb reprocessed the 5' RACE reads with MiXCR, giving one entry per CDR3 protein. The sample lists 30,000 to 40,000 distinct CDR3 sequences; around 5.2% were seen once. Sequencing used PBMCs, obtained at surgery. These TCRs come from a female donor with early-stage non-small cell lung cancer. CDR3s include the opening cysteine and the closing phenylalanine or tryptophan.

CASSRDSRYQPQHF	TRBV7-2
CATSYTGTQYF	TRBV24-1
CASSTLAGPNEQFF	TRBV6-2/TRBV6-3
CASSLSSDGRLFF	TRBV7-2
CASRSGRGTDTQYF	TRBV6-2/TRBV6-3
CASSEQGNPGYGYTF	TRBV2
CASSSLRGGGNSPLHF	TRBV28
CASRPGGPGNEQFF	TRBV12-3/TRBV12-4
CASSPGRDYGYTF	TRBV6-2/TRBV6-3
CASRTGKDFTGELFF	TRBV12-3/TRBV12-4
CASSVGRGETQYF	TRBV9